These 24 T cell receptor beta chains were all obtained from the same sample, sequenced in a study of T cell changes during pregnancy in multiple sclerosis. Measured with immunoSEQ multiplex PCR; TCRdb has only the in-frame clones, and not every one. Of roughly 48,000 clones listed, approximately 85% are singletons. Material: CD4+ T cells from peripheral blood mononuclear cells, obtained in the second trimester of pregnancy. The receptors come from a female donor with multiple sclerosis, enrolled in a pregnancy study.

The gene calls are TRBV27 and TRBJ2-7; 9 bases align to TRBD1. The CDR3 is made up of 18 amino acids. From germline, CDR1 is MNHEY and CDR2 SMNVEV (reference sequence). V was pared by 6 bases and J by 1 base, with 16 bases of the junction left unmatched. CDR3 region: CASSPLGTGKVRSYEQYF. The CDR3 nucleotides are TGTGCCAGCAGCCCGCTAGGGACAGGGAAAGTAAGGTCCTACGAGCAGTACTTC.

The chain carries TRBV19 and TRBJ2-7, with D tentatively TRBD1 (6 bases). Germline V CDR1 and CDR2: LNHDA, SQIVND (reference sequence). The V and J ends lost 5 bases and 2 bases respectively, with 16 bases between them. The CDR3 has 15 amino acids. CDR3 protein: CASSGHNRAAYEQYF. The CDR3 DNA follows: TGTGCCAGTAGTGGACACAACAGGGCGGCCTACGAGCAGTACTTC.

V and J are TRBV6-5 and TRBJ2-1, with 11 positions matching TRBD2. This CDR3 contains 16 residues. V was clipped by 0 bases and J by 9 bases; unmatched bases: 7. From germline, CDR1 is MNHEY and CDR2 SVGAGI. CDR3 sequence: CASSYSTTSGTGEQFF. DNA for the CDR3: TGTGCCAGCAGTTACTCGACGACTAGCGGGACGGGTGAGCAGTTCTTC.

The V gene is TRBV7-2, the J gene TRBJ2-2; TRBD2 is a possible D gene (5 bases). The CDR3 loop spans 14 amino acids. Germline CDR1 SGHTA, CDR2 FQGNSA. Trimming pared 1 base from V and 8 bases from J, leaving 11 bases between. The CDR3 bases are TGTGCCAGCAGCTTAGTGGTGGGAGAGGGGGAGCTGTTTTTT. Protein sequence: CASSLVVGEGELFF.

This CDR3 reads CASSMIAGTEDEQFF. The DNA for the CDR3 is TGTGCCAGCAGCATGATAGCGGGTACGGAGGATGAGCAGTTCTTC. The gene calls are TRBV28 and TRBJ2-1, with 7 bases fitting TRBD2. CDR1 is MDHEN and CDR2 is SYDVKM in the germline V gene. CDR3 length: 15 residues. After removal of 6 bases from V and 8 bases from J, the junction contained 13 bases not matched to a gene. Full variable domain (remainder filled in from reference TRBV28 and TRBJ2-1): DVKVTQSSRYLVKRTGEKVFLECVQDMDHENMFWYRQDPGLGLRLIYFSYDVKMKEKGDIPEGYSVSREKKERFSLILESASTNQTSMYLCASSMIAGTEDEQFFGPGTRLTVL.

This chain connects TRBV11-2 to TRBJ1-1, with TRBD1 as a possible D gene (6 bases). This CDR3 contains 16 residues. Germline-derived CDR1 and CDR2 are SGHAT and FQNNGV. Deletions cut 7 bases from V and 0 bases from J, with 18 bases between. As DNA, the CDR3 is TGTGCCAGCACCCCAGGACAGCTAATAATGAACACTGAAGCTTTCTTT. This encodes CASTPGQLIMNTEAFF.

The chain combines TRBV5-4 with TRBJ2-2, with no clear D. The V gene's germline CDR1 is SGHNT and CDR2 YYREEE (reference sequence). CDR3 length: 16 residues. The V and J ends lost 4 bases and 2 bases respectively, with 15 bases between them. CDR3 amino acids: CASSPIPSQNTGELFF. In DNA, the CDR3 is TGTGCCAGCAGCCCCATTCCCAGTCAAAACACCGGGGAGCTGTTTTTT.

The chain combines TRBV4-1 with TRBJ2-3, with TRBD1 matching over 10 bases. The trim removed 4 bases at V and 4 bases at J, leaving 5 bases unmatched. The germline V gene encodes CDR1 MGHRA and CDR2 YSYEKL. CDR3 size: 15 residues. The DNA for the CDR3 is TGCGCCAGCAGCCCGACCGGGACAGGGGCAGATACGCAGTATTTT. Translation gives CASSPTGTGADTQYF.

This rearrangement joins TRBV4-1 to TRBJ1-1; 7 bases agree with TRBD1. CDR1 and CDR2 (germline): MGHRA, YSYEKL. This CDR3 contains 15 residues. V was clipped by 6 bases and J by 4 bases; unmatched bases: 11. Written as DNA, the CDR3 is TGCGCCAGCAGACGCGTCGCGGCAGGGGGCACTGAAGCTTTCTTT. Protein product: CASRRVAAGGTEAFF.

The genes are TRBV28 and TRBJ1-2; 7 nucleotides align to TRBD1. Germline lookup yields CDR1 MDHEN and CDR2 SYDVKM. After removal of 5 bases from V and 7 bases from J, the junction contained 10 bases not matched to a gene. The CDR3 has 14 amino acids. CDR3 region: CASSPGQSFSGYTF. The CDR3 bases are TGTGCCAGCAGTCCGGGACAGTCTTTTAGTGGCTACACCTTC.

J is TRBJ2-1 and V is TRBV7-8; 9 positions agree with TRBD2. Germline-derived CDR1 and CDR2 are SGHVS and FQNEAQ. The CDR3 loop spans 16 amino acids. The ends lost 4 bases at V and 6 bases at J; junction bases unmatched: 10. The DNA for the CDR3 is TGTGCCAGCAGCTCTGTAGCGGGAGTCAAATTCAATGAGCAGTTCTTC. It is translated as CASSSVAGVKFNEQFF.

The rearrangement uses TRBV19 and TRBJ1-5, with 10 bases aligning to TRBD1. The CDR3 has 15 residues. The germline CDR1 and CDR2 sequences are LNHDA and SQIVND (reference sequence). Trimming removed 1 base from V and 6 bases from J; junction bases left unmatched: 3. CDR3: CASSIVGTGAQPQHF. The CDR3 nucleotides read TGTGCCAGTAGTATAGTAGGGACAGGGGCTCAGCCCCAGCATTTT.

The chain joins TRBV2 to TRBJ2-2; 9 positions agree with TRBD2. Germline CDR1 is SNHLY and CDR2 is FYNNEI. The CDR3 covers 14 residues. J lost 4 bases, V lost 7 bases, and 4 bases had no gene match. The DNA for the CDR3 is TGTGCCAGCAAGCGGGAGGAGGGCACCGGGGAGCTGTTTTTT. Amino acid sequence: CASKREEGTGELFF.

The DNA for the CDR3 is TGCGCCAGCAGCGCCTCGGGGAATACGCAGTATTTT. Amino acid sequence: CASSASGNTQYF. The gene calls are TRBV10-1 and TRBJ2-3; D is possibly TRBD2 (5 bases). The V gene's germline CDR1 is WNHNN and CDR2 SYGVQD (reference sequence). Trimming pared 6 bases from V and 7 bases from J, leaving 11 bases between. The CDR3 loop spans 12 amino acids.

This clone appeared a single time. The chain uses TRBV4-1 and TRBJ1-2; D perhaps matches TRBD1 (6 bases). Germline V gene data show CDR1 as MGHRA and CDR2 as YSYEKL. This CDR3 has 18 residues. V lost 2 bases to trimming and J lost 0 bases, with 19 bases between them. The chain's CDR3 is CASSQPPGHNITNYGYTF. In DNA, the CDR3 is TGCGCCAGCAGCCAACCGCCGGGACACAACATAACTAACTATGGCTACACCTTC.

The chain recombines TRBV11-3 with TRBJ1-1, with D maybe TRBD1 (6 bases). The ends were cut back, 5 bases at V and 1 base at J, with 11 bases in the middle. The CDR3 loop spans 14 amino acids. Germline V gives CDR1 SGHNT, CDR2 YENEEA. The CDR3 spells CASSPGQKNTEAFF. CDR3 bases: TGTGCCAGCAGCCCCGGACAGAAGAACACTGAAGCTTTCTTT.

This CDR3 reads CSASLGEQFF. The CDR3 DNA reads TGCAGTGCTTCTCTCGGTGAGCAGTTCTTC. V is TRBV20-1 and J is TRBJ2-1; D is unresolved. Trimming stripped 5 bases from V and 9 bases from J, with 8 bases between. There are 10 residues in the CDR3. CDR1 and CDR2 from the germline V gene are DFQATT and SNEGSKA (reference sequence).

This rearrangement joins TRBV5-1 to TRBJ1-1; 7 bases agree with TRBD1. The CDR3 covers 18 residues. CDR1 and CDR2 from the germline V gene are SGHRS and YFSETQ. Unmatched junction bases numbered 13, after V lost 0 bases and J lost 2 bases. The CDR3 DNA reads as TGCGCCAGCAGCTTGGGGGGGACAGTTGGTGGGGTAAACACTGAAGCTTTCTTT. As protein: CASSLGGTVGGVNTEAFF. The whole variable domain, filled in from reference TRBV5-1 and TRBJ1-1, reads KAGVTQTPRYLIKTRGQQVTLSCSPISGHRSVSWYQQTPGQGLQFLFEYFSETQRNKGNFPGRFSGRQFSNSRSEMNVSTLELGDSALYLCASSLGGTVGGVNTEAFFGQGTRLTVV.

The V and J genes are TRBV6-5 and TRBJ2-1; no firm D call. V lost 6 bases to trimming and J lost 4 bases, with 7 bases between them. The CDR3 totals 12 residues. The germline gives CDR1 MNHEY, CDR2 SVGAGI. The CDR3 here is CASRTEYNEQFF. The CDR3 bases are TGTGCCAGCAGGACTGAGTACAATGAGCAGTTCTTC.

The chain combines TRBV11-2 with TRBJ2-6, with no clear D. The CDR3 runs 18 residues. V was clipped by 6 bases and J by 0 bases, with 18 bases between them. Looked up from germline, CDR1 is SGHAT and CDR2 is FQNNGV. The CDR3 region is CASRPVRSAGSGANVLTF. The CDR3 coding sequence is TGTGCCAGCAGACCAGTTCGGTCGGCAGGCTCTGGGGCCAACGTCCTGACTTTC. Supplemented by reference TRBV11-2 and TRBJ2-6, the full variable domain reads EAGVAQSPRYKIIEKRQSVAFWCNPISGHATLYWYQQILGQGPKLLIQFQNNGVVDDSQLPKDRFSAERLKGVDSTLKIQPAKLEDSAVYLCASRPVRSAGSGANVLTFGAGSRLTVL.

In this sample, this clone turned up a few times. This rearrangement joins TRBV4-1 to TRBJ1-1, with 8 bases identical to TRBD1. The CDR3 is 16 residues long. Germline-derived CDR1 and CDR2 are MGHRA and YSYEKL. Trimming removed 0 bases from V and 1 base from J; junction bases left unmatched: 4. The CDR3 nucleotides read TGCGCCAGCAGCCAAGAGAGGGGGACAGGGAACACTGAAGCTTTCTTT. Translating gives CASSQERGTGNTEAFF.

The genes are TRBV7-8 and TRBJ2-7; 8 nucleotides align to TRBD1. CDR3 length: 15 amino acids. Germline CDR1 and CDR2: SGHVS and FQNEAQ. Trimming removed 2 bases from V and 2 bases from J; junction bases left unmatched: 5. CDR3 nucleotide sequence: TGTGCCAGCAGCTTATCAGGGGGCGGTCCCTACGAGCAGTACTTC. Its protein product is CASSLSGGGPYEQYF.

This sequence joins TRBV6-5 and TRBJ2-1; TRBD2 aligns across 9 bases. The junction had 4 bases not matched to a gene; V was cut back by 2 bases and J by 2 bases. The germline V gene has CDR1 MNHEY and CDR2 SVGAGI. The CDR3 loop spans 16 amino acids. The CDR3 DNA is TGTGCCAGCAGTTACATGACTAGCGGAGCCTACAATGAGCAGTTCTTC. Translation: CASSYMTSGAYNEQFF.

The chain links TRBV6-5 to TRBJ2-1; D possibly corresponds to TRBD2 (5 bases). The V end lost 0 bases, the J end lost 10 bases, and 19 bases lay between the germline ends. CDR1 and CDR2 from the germline V gene are MNHEY and SVGAGI. The CDR3 covers 16 residues. CDR3 nucleotides: TGTGCCAGCAGTTACTCACCGGCAACACTAGGGTTCGAGCAGTTCTTC. This sequence encodes CASSYSPATLGFEQFF.